A single sample gave rise to the 13 T cell receptor beta chains below, sequenced in a study of blood T cell repertoires in COVID-19. Repertoires were generated with immunoSEQ multiplex PCR, while TCRdb's copy carries only in-frame clones and drops some. The repertoire includes 23,000 or so clones, 90% to 95% of them detected once, and about 7.5% sits in the top ten. The sample consisted of peripheral blood. All receptors derive from a human donor in a cohort sampled during active COVID-19.

In DNA, the CDR3 is TGTGCCAGCAGCCCAGCTAGCGGGACCGTCTCCTACGAGCAGTACTTC. It encodes CASSPASGTVSYEQYF. This chain uses TRBV7-9 with TRBJ2-7, with TRBD2 matching 9 bases. V was pared by 5 bases and J by 0 bases, with 8 bases of the junction left unmatched. This CDR3 spans 16 amino acids. Per germline, CDR1 SEHNR and CDR2 FQNEAQ (reference sequence).

The rearrangement uses TRBV28 and TRBJ1-5, with TRBD1 matching 8 bases. The CDR3 loop spans 15 amino acids. V lost 8 bases, J lost 6 bases, and 12 bases stayed unmatched. The germline V gene has CDR1 MDHEN and CDR2 SYDVKM. CDR3 coding DNA: TGTGCCAGCGATACCAGGGGGCGCGGCGGTCAGCCCCAGCATTTT. This gives the protein CASDTRGRGGQPQHF.

This chain links TRBV3-1 (or the pseudogene TRBV3-2) with TRBJ2-2; 11 nucleotides match TRBD2. The ends lost 1 base at V and 2 bases at J; junction bases unmatched: 6. The CDR3 spans 18 residues. Germline CDR1 is LGHDT and CDR2 is YNNKEL (reference sequence). The CDR3 region has the DNA TGTGCCAGCAGCCAAGCGACTAGCGGGATCTCAAACACCGGGGAGCTGTTTTTT. Its translation: CASSQATSGISNTGELFF.

This rearrangement joins TRBV5-1 to TRBJ1-3; TRBD1 agrees at 7 bases. The CDR3 runs 14 residues. V shed 8 bases and J 4 bases; nucleotides not matched to a gene: 9. Germline V gives CDR1 SGHRS, CDR2 YFSETQ. The CDR3 loop reads CASKQGSEGNTIYF. The CDR3 DNA reads as TGCGCCAGTAAACAGGGGTCGGAAGGAAACACCATATATTTT.

The V call is TRBV9, the J call TRBJ2-2; possibly TRBD1 for D (6 bases). CDR1 and CDR2 from the germline V gene are SGDLS and YYNGEE. The germline V and J ends were trimmed by 4 bases and 2 bases, with 24 bases remaining between them. This CDR3 spans 19 amino acids. CDR3 DNA: TGTGCCAGCAGCACGATATTTAGGTCGGGACACCATAACACCGGGGAGCTGTTTTTT. As protein: CASSTIFRSGHHNTGELFF.

The J gene is TRBJ1-1, the V gene TRBV12-5; a weak D match, TRBD1 (6 bases). In germline, CDR1 is LGHNT, CDR2 FRNRAP. V dropped 7 bases and J dropped 3 bases, with 21 bases sitting between them. This CDR3 has 16 amino acids. CDR3 residues: CASEPKVGARDTEAFF. The CDR3 DNA sequence: TGTGCTAGTGAACCCAAAGTGGGGGCAAGGGACACTGAAGCTTTCTTT.

The chain combines TRBV7-2 with TRBJ1-1; D not certain. Trimming removed 1 base at V and 4 bases at J, with 10 bases between. CDR1 and CDR2 (germline): SGHTA, FQGNSA. The length of the CDR3 is 14 residues. The CDR3 sequence: CASSLGSTSTEAFF. The CDR3 coding sequence is TGTGCCAGCAGCTTAGGATCAACGAGCACTGAAGCTTTCTTT.

The rearrangement links TRBV10-1 to TRBJ1-1; D unresolved. From germline, CDR1 is WNHNN and CDR2 SYGVQD (reference sequence). This CDR3 contains 12 residues. The germline V and J ends were trimmed by 2 bases and 10 bases, with 11 bases remaining between them. The CDR3 spells CASSEGSLGAFF. The CDR3 DNA is TGCGCCAGCAGTGAGGGCAGCCTAGGAGCTTTCTTT.

The CDR3 here is CASSPPGQGVFEKLFF. In DNA form, the CDR3 reads TGTGCCAGCTCACCACCGGGTCAGGGGGTATTTGAAAAACTGTTTTTT. The chain couples TRBV18 to TRBJ1-4, with TRBD1 matching 7 bases. The CDR3 spans 16 residues. V trimming: 0 bases; J trimming: 7 bases; junction bases outside the gene matches: 8. Germline CDR1 is KGHSH and CDR2 is LQKENI.

This rearrangement joins TRBV29-1 to TRBJ2-5, with D possibly TRBD1 on 5 matching bases. V lost 4 bases, J lost 5 bases, and 11 bases lay in between. Per germline, CDR1 SQVTM and CDR2 ANQGSEA. The CDR3 extends over 12 amino acids. The CDR3 protein is CSVGLRGETQYF. The DNA for the CDR3 is TGCAGCGTTGGGCTTAGGGGTGAGACCCAGTACTTC.

The chain combines TRBV28 with TRBJ2-5, with a weak D call TRBD2 (6 bases). The V and J ends lost 4 bases and 1 base respectively, with 10 bases between them. CDR3 length equals 14 residues. From germline, CDR1 is MDHEN and CDR2 SYDVKM. Here the CDR3 DNA reads TGTGCCAGCAGTTCCCCGGGGGTCCAAGAGACCCAGTACTTC. It is translated as CASSSPGVQETQYF.

The chain employs TRBV28 and TRBJ2-7; 10 bases align to TRBD1. In germline, CDR1 is MDHEN, CDR2 SYDVKM. V trimming: 2 bases; J trimming: 5 bases; junction bases outside the gene matches: 12. This CDR3 has 17 residues. The CDR3 DNA sequence: TGTGCCAGCAGTTTACCCCACAGGACAGGGGGTCAGGACGAGCAGTACTTC. It codes for CASSLPHRTGGQDEQYF.

This chain links TRBV5-4 with TRBJ2-1; TRBD2 agrees at 7 bases. The length of the CDR3 is 14 residues. The germline CDR1 and CDR2 sequences are SGHNT and YYREEE (reference sequence). The trim removed 3 bases at V and 8 bases at J, leaving 8 bases unmatched. Here the CDR3 reads CASSWRELRDEQFF. In nucleotides, the CDR3 is TGTGCCAGCAGCTGGCGGGAGCTTAGGGATGAGCAGTTCTTC.